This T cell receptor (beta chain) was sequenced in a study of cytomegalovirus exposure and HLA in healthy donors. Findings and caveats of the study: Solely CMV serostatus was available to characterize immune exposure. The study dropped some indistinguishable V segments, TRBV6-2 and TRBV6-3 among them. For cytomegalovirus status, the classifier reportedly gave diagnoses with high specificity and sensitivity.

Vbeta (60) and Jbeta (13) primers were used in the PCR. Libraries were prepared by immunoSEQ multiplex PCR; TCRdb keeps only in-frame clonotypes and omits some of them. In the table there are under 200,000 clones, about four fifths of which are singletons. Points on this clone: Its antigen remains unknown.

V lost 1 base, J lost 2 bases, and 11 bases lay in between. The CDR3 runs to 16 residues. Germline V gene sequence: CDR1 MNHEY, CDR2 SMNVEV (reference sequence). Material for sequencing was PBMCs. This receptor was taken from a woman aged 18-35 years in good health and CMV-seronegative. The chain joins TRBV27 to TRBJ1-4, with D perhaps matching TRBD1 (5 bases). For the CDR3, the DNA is TGTGCCAGCAGTTTATGGAGGGGTGGTACTAATGAAAAACTGTTTTTT. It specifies CASSLWRGGTNEKLFF.